This TCR beta chain was found in a study of OX40 agonist ivuxolimab in advanced cancers. Study as a whole: A mean age of around 60 years, range about 20 to 79, was recorded, and approximately 85% were male.

There are 17 residues in the CDR3. The germline V gene has CDR1 SGHDT and CDR2 YYEEEE. J gave up 4 bases and V 4 bases, and 9 bases lay outside the gene matches. TCRdb's table, derived via immunoSEQ multiplex PCR, lists solely in-frame clones and lacks some. The sample records about 58,000 clones, about nine tenths being singletons. Sequencing used CD4+ or CD8+ T cells sorted from blood, obtained in a trial of the OX40 agonist ivuxolimab. The receptor comes from an adult with an advanced solid tumor such as melanoma, head and neck, liver or kidney cancer. The chain is built from TRBV5-6 and TRBJ2-3, with 13 bases identical to TRBD2. CDR3 loop: CASSRDRGLAGPDTQYF. DNA for the CDR3: TGTGCCAGCAGCCGTGACAGGGGACTAGCGGGGCCAGATACGCAGTATTTT.